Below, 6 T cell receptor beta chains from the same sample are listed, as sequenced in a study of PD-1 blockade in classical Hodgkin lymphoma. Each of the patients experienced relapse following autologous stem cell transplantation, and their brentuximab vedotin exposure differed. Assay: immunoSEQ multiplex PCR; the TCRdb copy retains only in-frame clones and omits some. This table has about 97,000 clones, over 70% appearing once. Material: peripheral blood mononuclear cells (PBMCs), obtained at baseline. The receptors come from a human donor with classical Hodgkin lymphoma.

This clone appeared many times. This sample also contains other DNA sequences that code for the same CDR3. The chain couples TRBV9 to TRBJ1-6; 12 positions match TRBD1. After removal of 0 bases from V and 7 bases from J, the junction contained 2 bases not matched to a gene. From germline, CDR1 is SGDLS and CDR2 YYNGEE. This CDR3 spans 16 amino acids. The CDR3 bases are TGTGCCAGCAGCGTAGAGGGGACAGGGGGCAATTCACCCCTCCACTTT. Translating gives CASSVEGTGGNSPLHF. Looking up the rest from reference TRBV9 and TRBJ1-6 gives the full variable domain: DSGVTQTPKHLITATGQRVTLRCSPRSGDLSVYWYQQSLDQGLQFLIQYYNGEERAKGNILERFSAQQFPDLHSELNLSSLELGDSALYFCASSVEGTGGNSPLHFGNGTRLTVT.

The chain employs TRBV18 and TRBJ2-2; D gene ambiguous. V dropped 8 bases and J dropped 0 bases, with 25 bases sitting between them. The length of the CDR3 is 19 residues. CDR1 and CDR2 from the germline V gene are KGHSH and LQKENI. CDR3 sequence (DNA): TGTGCCAGCCGTGAGGATTTTGTAGGCCAAGGGCCGAACACCGGGGAGCTGTTTTTT. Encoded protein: CASREDFVGQGPNTGELFF.

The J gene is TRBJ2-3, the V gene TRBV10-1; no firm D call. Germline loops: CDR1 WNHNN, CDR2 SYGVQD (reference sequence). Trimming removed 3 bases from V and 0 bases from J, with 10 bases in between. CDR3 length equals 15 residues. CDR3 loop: CASSDGRASTDTQYF. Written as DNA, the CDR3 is TGCGCCAGCAGTGACGGACGCGCGAGCACAGATACGCAGTATTTT.

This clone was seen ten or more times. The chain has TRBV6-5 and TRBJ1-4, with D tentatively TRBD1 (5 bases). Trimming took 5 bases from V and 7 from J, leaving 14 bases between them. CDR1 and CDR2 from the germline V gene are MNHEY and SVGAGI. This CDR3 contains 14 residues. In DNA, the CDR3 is TGTGCCAGCAGTCCCCAGGGTAGGGCTGAAAAACTGTTTTTT. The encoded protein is CASSPQGRAEKLFF.

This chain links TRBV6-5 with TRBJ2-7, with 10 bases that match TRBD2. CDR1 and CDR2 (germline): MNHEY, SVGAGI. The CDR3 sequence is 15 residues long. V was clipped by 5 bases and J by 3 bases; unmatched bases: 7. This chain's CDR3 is CASSALGTSDYEQYF. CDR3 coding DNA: TGTGCCAGCAGTGCATTAGGGACTAGCGACTACGAGCAGTACTTC.

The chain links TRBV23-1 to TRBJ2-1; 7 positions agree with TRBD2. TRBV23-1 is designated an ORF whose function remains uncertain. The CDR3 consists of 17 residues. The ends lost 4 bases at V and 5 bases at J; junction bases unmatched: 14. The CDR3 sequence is CASSLLSGGSLDNEQFF. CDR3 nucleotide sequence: TGCGCCAGCAGTCTCCTCTCGGGCGGGAGTCTCGACAATGAGCAGTTCTTC.